The 17 T cell receptor beta chains in this list originate from one sample, sequenced in a study of cytotoxic CD8 clonotypes in ibrutinib-treated CLL. Using immunoSEQ multiplex PCR, the repertoire was profiled, and TCRdb retains in-frame clones only, with some absent. Among roughly 200,000 clones listed, approximately 75% were seen once. The sample consisted of PBMCs, taken after 12 months of ibrutinib treatment. These TCRs come from a human donor with chronic lymphocytic leukemia.

The V and J genes are TRBV5-4 and TRBJ2-3, with 7 bases aligning to TRBD2. This CDR3 comprises 15 residues. After removal of 4 bases from V and 5 bases from J, the junction contained 10 bases not matched to a gene. The germline CDR1 and CDR2 sequences are SGHNT and YYREEE (reference sequence). The CDR3 DNA sequence: TGTGCCAGCAGCCTTCCGGGTAGCGGGCGAGATACGCAGTATTTT. Translation gives CASSLPGSGRDTQYF.

The J gene is TRBJ2-1, the V gene TRBV4-2, with TRBD1 identical over 7 bases. Germline trimming cut 3 bases from V and 8 bases from J; bases unmatched to any gene: 10. This CDR3 spans 15 amino acids. Germline V lookup: CDR1 LGHNA, CDR2 YNFKEQ. This chain's CDR3 is CASSQAAETGYEQFF. In nucleotides, the CDR3 is TGTGCCAGCAGCCAGGCCGCCGAGACAGGGTATGAGCAGTTCTTC.

J is TRBJ1-5 and V is TRBV28; the D is unclear. This CDR3 is built from 14 residues. Trimming removed 6 bases from V and 3 bases from J, with 12 bases in between. Per germline, CDR1 MDHEN and CDR2 SYDVKM. CDR3 coding DNA: TGTGCCAGCAGCCGCCCCATACTCAATCAGCCCCAGCATTTT. Its translation is CASSRPILNQPQHF.

The chain couples TRBV29-1 to TRBJ2-1; D is perhaps TRBD1 or TRBD2 (6 bases each). The CDR3 is made up of 14 amino acids. Trimming left V 4 bases short and J 4 bases short, with 14 bases between. In germline, CDR1 is SQVTM, CDR2 ANQGSEA. The CDR3 nucleotides are TGCAGCGTTGGCCCAAGGGGGGATTACAATGAGCAGTTCTTC. Translated: CSVGPRGDYNEQFF.

The chain employs TRBV5-1 and TRBJ2-3; 12 nucleotides agree with TRBD2. This CDR3 has 18 amino acids. The V gene end was trimmed by 0 bases and the J gene end by 1 base; junction bases not matched to a gene: 6. Germline lookup yields CDR1 SGHRS and CDR2 YFSETQ. CDR3 loop: CASSLGTSGIGGTDTQYF. CDR3 sequence (DNA): TGCGCCAGCAGCTTGGGGACTAGCGGGATCGGGGGCACAGATACGCAGTATTTT.

The count of this clone is one. CDR3 region: CAWSVFGNTEAFF. The CDR3 bases are TGTGCCTGGAGTGTATTCGGGAACACTGAAGCTTTCTTT. This rearrangement joins TRBV30 to TRBJ1-1; D is unresolved. The CDR3 sequence is 13 residues long. CDR1 is GTSNPN, CDR2 SVGIG, per germline (reference sequence). V was shortened by 0 bases and J by 1 base, with 6 bases between the two germline ends.

The chain links TRBV13 to TRBJ2-3; D uncertain. CDR1 is PRHDT and CDR2 is FYEKMQ in the germline V gene (reference sequence). With 5 bases removed from V and 3 bases from J, the gap between germline ends came to 9 bases. The CDR3 covers 13 residues. In DNA form, the CDR3 reads TGTGCCAGCAGCCGCCCCGGAACAGATACGCAGTATTTT. Encoded protein: CASSRPGTDTQYF.

The chain couples TRBV27 to TRBJ2-7, with D perhaps given as TRBD1 or TRBD2 (7 bases each). Trimming removed 7 bases at V and 8 bases at J, with 27 bases between. The CDR3 is made up of 16 amino acids. CDR1 is MNHEY, CDR2 SMNVEV, per germline (reference sequence). CDR3 residues: CASTTLGEGASLKQYF. In nucleotides, the CDR3 is TGTGCCAGCACCACCCTGGGGGAGGGGGCGTCTTTGAAGCAGTACTTC.

This clone has just a few counts. The J gene is TRBJ1-4, the V gene TRBV6-5; D unresolved. Germline V gene sequence: CDR1 MNHEY, CDR2 SVGAGI. Deletions cut 4 bases from V and 8 bases from J, with 17 bases between. The CDR3 loop spans 15 amino acids. In nucleotides, the CDR3 is TGTGCCAGCAGTTCACCGGGCCTCCTCGGGGAAAAACTGTTTTTT. Its protein is CASSSPGLLGEKLFF.

This sequence joins TRBV28 and TRBJ1-1, with TRBD1 matching 9 bases. V lost 8 bases and J lost 4; bases outside the gene matches: 5. The CDR3 is 13 residues long. Germline V gene data show CDR1 as MDHEN and CDR2 as SYDVKM. DNA of the CDR3: TGTGCCAGCCGTAGACAGGGGGGCACTGAAGCTTTCTTT. It encodes CASRRQGGTEAFF.

V gene TRBV5-4 combines with J gene TRBJ2-3; no clear D. The CDR3 length is 13 residues. V gave up 4 bases and J gave up 6 bases, with 12 bases separating them. The germline V gene has CDR1 SGHNT and CDR2 YYREEE (reference sequence). The DNA of the CDR3 is TGTGCCAGCAGCCCGACCATGGGGGATACGCAGTATTTT. This encodes CASSPTMGDTQYF. The full variable domain, its missing parts supplied by reference TRBV5-4 and TRBJ2-3, is ETGVTQSPTHLIKTRGQQVTLRCSSQSGHNTVSWYQQALGQGPQFIFQYYREEENGRGNFPPRFSGLQFPNYSSELNVNALELDDSALYLCASSPTMGDTQYFGPGTRLTVL.

The chain recombines TRBV6-6 with TRBJ2-7, with D possibly TRBD1 on 7 matching bases. This CDR3 contains 14 residues. Germline V lookup: CDR1 MNHNY, CDR2 SVGAGI (reference sequence). The V gene lost 5 bases and the J gene lost 3 bases, with 14 bases spanning the gap. In DNA, the CDR3 is TGTGCCAGCAGTCCTCAGGGGGAGGTCTACGAGCAGTACTTC. Translating gives CASSPQGEVYEQYF.

The chain has TRBV11-3 and TRBJ2-5, with TRBD1 matching over 9 bases. The CDR3 is 15 residues long. The V segment lost 5 bases and the J segment 5 bases; nucleotides outside the gene matches: 9. Germline V gene sequence: CDR1 SGHNT, CDR2 YENEEA. CDR3 DNA: TGTGCCAGCAGCGGGGGCTACGGACAGGGGGAGACCCAGTACTTC. It translates to CASSGGYGQGETQYF.

The rearrangement uses TRBV5-1 and TRBJ2-1, with a possible D match to TRBD1 (5 bases). Per the germline V gene, CDR1 is SGHRS and CDR2 is YFSETQ. V was shortened by 4 bases and J by 0 bases, with 17 bases between the two germline ends. The CDR3 spans 17 residues. CDR3 DNA sequence: TGCGCCAGCAGCACCCCGACAGACTCGAGCTCCTACAATGAGCAGTTCTTC. Its protein is CASSTPTDSSSYNEQFF.

The table lists this clone with a count of one. The rearrangement links TRBV7-6 to TRBJ2-5; D tentatively reads TRBD1 or TRBD2 (5 bases each). V was clipped by 0 bases and J by 6 bases, with 5 bases between them. This CDR3 has 12 amino acids. Per germline, CDR1 SGHVS and CDR2 FNYEAQ. As DNA, the CDR3 is TGTGCCAGCAGCTTAGCGGGACAGACCCAGTACTTC. Translating gives CASSLAGQTQYF.

The sample holds one count of this clone. J is TRBJ2-2 and V is TRBV5-1; D possibly corresponds to TRBD2 (6 bases). The CDR3 sequence is 16 residues long. V was shortened by 2 bases and J by 6 bases, with 17 bases between the two germline ends. Germline CDR1 reads SGHRS; CDR2 reads YFSETQ. DNA for the CDR3: TGCGCCAGCAGCTTTCTGGAGGGAATGGGCGCCGGGGAGCTGTTTTTT. Protein: CASSFLEGMGAGELFF.

V gene TRBV28 combines with J gene TRBJ2-3, with 14 bases matching TRBD2. The junction had 8 bases not matched to a gene; V was cut back by 3 bases and J by 9 bases. The CDR3 contains 16 residues. Germline V lookup: CDR1 MDHEN, CDR2 SYDVKM. The CDR3 nucleotides are TGTGCCAGCAGTTTCGGCGGGACTAGCGGGAGTGGAACGCAGTATTTT. Residues: CASSFGGTSGSGTQYF.